A selection of T cell receptor beta chains follows, all from one sample in a study of beta chain features in type 1 diabetes. Sequenced by immunoSEQ multiplex PCR; TCRdb stores in-frame clones only, minus some. The data contain some 150,000 clones, less than 10% of them singletons. Sequencing was done on a sample of central memory CD4+ T cells from blood. The receptors derive from a woman between 40 and 50 years old in good health. Both conserved end residues are trimmed from each CDR3. Fields, in order: V gene, clone size, CDR3 protein. Expanded clones get a size class; other rows say once, few or many, or leave the size out.

>TRBV12-5|few
ASGYRGANEQF
>TRBV5-1|few
ASSLGPQGNYGYT
>TRBV5-4|many
ASSAPGANVLT
>TRBV2|few
ASYSGGAVETQY
>TRBV27|NA
ASSPYRTGMIYNEQF
>TRBV9|few
ASSTRPGAYEQY
>TRBV5-4|NA
ASSLLQGNEQY
>TRBV7-8|few
ASSPLQGTLATNEKLF
>TRBV19|NA
ASNTDNRGDTRAEAF
>TRBV6-5|NA
ASSLRQAATQY
>TRBV6-1|NA
ASRVTTNTEAF
>TRBV19|few
ASKESWELF
>TRBV7-2|NA
ASSPLPGTDYEQY
>TRBV7-2|NA
ASSLALMAGVLDTQY
>TRBV7-8|few
ASSSTGVNSGNTIY
>TRBV19|NA
ASSTISAGRTDTQY
>TRBV2|NA
ASSERTGAYGYT
>TRBV7-7|NA
ASSLGGGSYNEQF
>TRBV5-1|NA
ASSELAGGPHTGELF
>TRBV2|NA
ASSETGTGSHEQY
>TRBV6-5|NA
ASSPPQGREAF
>TRBV11-2|NA
ASSSRDRGNTIY
>TRBV19|few
ASTPGRGMNTEAF
>TRBV27|few
ASSFSGGVQETQY
>TRBV4-2|NA
ASSQGGTSNEQF
>TRBV25-1|NA
ASSEYLTGTYEQY
>TRBV4-3|few
ASSQDIPGGGEKLF
>TRBV5-4|NA
ASSRQGADSPLH
>TRBV9|NA
ASSVSPGGGYT
>TRBV18|NA
ASQHQAGGPYNEQF
>TRBV19|few
ASSRDTLNTGELF
>TRBV5-4|NA
ASSLSGGAYNEQF
>TRBV10-3|few
AISELGQGADTQY